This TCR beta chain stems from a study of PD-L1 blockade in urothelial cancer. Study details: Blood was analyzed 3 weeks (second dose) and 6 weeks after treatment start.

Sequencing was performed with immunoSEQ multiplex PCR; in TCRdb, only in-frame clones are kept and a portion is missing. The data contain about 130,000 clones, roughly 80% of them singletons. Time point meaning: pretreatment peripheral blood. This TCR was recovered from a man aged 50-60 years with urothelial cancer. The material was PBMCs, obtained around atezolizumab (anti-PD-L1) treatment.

The CDR3 sequence is CASSTSGSSTDTQYF. The CDR3, as DNA: TGTGCCAGCAGCACTAGCGGGAGCAGCACAGATACGCAGTATTTT. The genes are TRBV7-9 and TRBJ2-3; 11 nucleotides match TRBD2. Germline loops: CDR1 SEHNR, CDR2 FQNEAQ (reference sequence). The CDR3 sequence is 15 residues long. The junction had 1 base not matched to a gene; V was cut back by 5 bases and J by 0 bases.